This T cell receptor beta chain comes out of a study of tissue T cells after allogeneic stem cell transplantation. This clone appeared a single time. Its antigen is unidentified. Gene names refer to mouse genes. The read stops 1 residue short of the end of the CDR3; the missing end is completed from the germline J gene. The method was immunoSEQ multiplex PCR; TCRdb's version includes in-frame clones alone and lacks a portion of them. The sample has more than 20,000 clones, around 70% seen once; the top ten hold 0.6% to 0.85%. The CDR3 contains 14 residues. The ends lost 3 bases at V and 0 bases at J; junction bases unmatched: 0. Germline CDR1 and CDR2: NSHNY and SYGAGN. General study points: Across patients, clones rarely overlapped, yet motif clusters were shared tissue-specifically. In patients and mice, blood and spleen missed much of tissue repertoire.

J is TRBJ2-5 and V is TRBV13-1; TRBD2 matches 8 bases. This TCR came from a female BALB/c mouse in good health. Mice of this strain are of MHC haplotype H2-d. Sequencing was done on a sample of spleen. CDR3 region: CASSAGGNQDTQYF. Partial CDR3 DNA: TGTGCCAGCAGTGCTGGGGGGAACCAAGACACCCAGTAC.